This TCR beta chain was sequenced in a study of blood T cell repertoires in COVID-19. The assay was immunoSEQ multiplex PCR, and TCRdb's table has in-frame clones only and misses some. The repertoire holds 130,000 or so clones, about 86% seen once, with about 2.6% in the top ten. The clonotype was recovered from a man between 35 and 55 years old with acute COVID-19. The sequenced sample consisted of PBMCs or T cells enriched from blood (not recorded which).

In DNA form, the CDR3 reads TGTGCCTGGAGTGTCGAGGAAGAGAACACTGAAGCTTTCTTT. As protein: CAWSVEEENTEAFF. The chain has TRBV30 and TRBJ1-1; no reliable D call. The V gene's germline CDR1 is GTSNPN and CDR2 SVGIG (reference sequence). The CDR3 consists of 14 residues. Deletions cut 0 bases from V and 1 base from J, with 9 bases between.